One sample yielded the 17 T cell receptor beta chains listed below, sequenced in a study of CD8 T cells in ankylosing spondylitis. TCRdb re-analysed the 5' RACE reads in MiXCR, keeping a single row per CDR3 protein. The table has some 130,000 distinct CDR3 sequences, roughly 6.6% seen once. The sample was blood, either unsorted or a sorted T cell fraction (not recorded which). The receptors derive from a female donor with ankylosing spondylitis or in good health (not recorded which).

The table lists this clonotype with many counts. The chain recombines TRBV6-2 or TRBV6-3 with TRBJ1-5; no reliable D call. From germline, CDR1 is MNHEY and CDR2 SVGEGT. The ends were cut back, 3 bases at V and 1 base at J, with 7 bases in the middle. This CDR3 is 14 amino acids long. The CDR3: CASSYLVSNQPQHF. As DNA, the CDR3 is TGTGCCAGCAGTTATTTGGTGAGCAATCAGCCCCAGCATTTT.

This clonotype appeared many times. The V gene is TRBV7-2, the J gene TRBJ2-1; D gene ambiguous. The CDR3 has 13 amino acids. The germline CDR1 and CDR2 sequences are SGHTA and FQGNSA. Trimming took 6 bases from V and 5 from J, leaving 11 bases between them. The chain's CDR3 is CASSKGNDNEQFF. As DNA, the CDR3 is TGTGCCAGCAGTAAAGGCAACGACAATGAGCAGTTCTTC.

The V call is TRBV11-2, the J call TRBJ1-1, with D possibly being TRBD1 (5 bases). This CDR3 contains 17 residues. In germline, CDR1 is SGHAT, CDR2 FQNNGV. The germline V and J ends were trimmed by 1 base and 10 bases, with 25 bases remaining between them. This CDR3 reads CASSLVVGPGPQRRAFF. The DNA for the CDR3 is TGTGCCAGCAGCTTAGTAGTGGGGCCGGGACCCCAACGGAGAGCTTTCTTT.

This clonotype showed up many times. The chain recombines TRBV2 with TRBJ1-4, with TRBD1 matching 7 bases. Germline lookup yields CDR1 SNHLY and CDR2 FYNNEI. The CDR3 covers 15 residues. Trimming at V came to 2 bases and at J to 7 bases, leaving 7 bases not matched to a gene. The CDR3: CASSEMAGGGEKLFF. The CDR3 DNA reads as TGTGCCAGCAGTGAAATGGCAGGGGGAGGTGAAAAACTGTTTTTT.

This clonotype was recorded at least ten times. The rearrangement joins TRBV20-1 to TRBJ2-7; 8 bases line up with TRBD1. The trim removed 2 bases at V and 5 bases at J, leaving 11 bases unmatched. Germline-derived CDR1 and CDR2 are DFQATT and SNEGSKA (reference sequence). The CDR3 loop spans 15 amino acids. CDR3 residues: CSARNRQGAIDEQYF. The CDR3 nucleotides are TGCAGTGCTAGAAACAGGCAGGGGGCCATCGACGAGCAGTACTTC.

The sample holds many counts of this clonotype. J is TRBJ2-7 and V is TRBV19; 8 bases agree with TRBD2. There are 14 residues in the CDR3. Trimming at V came to 6 bases and at J to 6 bases, leaving 10 bases not matched to a gene. The germline V gene has CDR1 LNHDA and CDR2 SQIVND (reference sequence). The CDR3 DNA follows: TGTGCCAGTAGCGGGACTAGGGGAATGGGCGAGCAGTACTTC. Protein: CASSGTRGMGEQYF.

This clonotype was counted ten times or more. The chain recombines TRBV5-5 with TRBJ1-5, with a possible D match to TRBD1 (5 bases). The V gene lost 1 base and the J gene lost 0 bases, with 11 bases spanning the gap. The CDR3 is 16 amino acids. Germline V CDR1 and CDR2: SGHKS, YYEKEE (reference sequence). As DNA, the CDR3 is TGTGCCAGCAGCTTGAACCCGGGACTTAGCAATCAGCCCCAGCATTTT. Residues: CASSLNPGLSNQPQHF.

This clonotype was observed at least ten times. This chain uses TRBV4-1 with TRBJ2-1; 7 nucleotides agree with TRBD2. The CDR3 loop spans 16 amino acids. V was pared by 4 bases and J by 0 bases, with 6 bases of the junction left unmatched. Germline V gene data show CDR1 as MGHRA and CDR2 as YSYEKL. The CDR3: CASSRWLADSYNEQFF. DNA for the CDR3: TGCGCCAGCAGCCGTTGGCTAGCGGACTCCTACAATGAGCAGTTCTTC.

The chain recombines TRBV7-9 with TRBJ1-1, with TRBD1 matching over 9 bases. Trimming at V came to 7 bases and at J to 1 base, leaving 4 bases not matched to a gene. Germline CDR1 reads SEHNR; CDR2 reads FQNEAQ (reference sequence). The CDR3 is 14 residues long. The CDR3 DNA reads as TGTGCCAGCATCGAGGACAGGGGGAACACTGAAGCTTTCTTT. It translates to CASIEDRGNTEAFF.

This clonotype showed up many times. This chain uses TRBV12-3 or TRBV12-4 with TRBJ1-6; tentatively, D is TRBD1 (5 bases). The CDR3 contains 15 residues. V lost 3 bases and J 7 bases, leaving 13 bases between the germline ends. DNA for the CDR3: TGTGCCAGCAGTTTCCGCCGGACAACCAATTCACCCCTCCACTTT. It codes for CASSFRRTTNSPLHF.

At least ten counts were recorded for this clonotype. V usage is TRBV18 and J usage is TRBJ2-5; D gene ambiguous. The CDR3 contains 12 residues. V was pared by 6 bases and J by 3 bases, with 8 bases between. Germline V gives CDR1 KGHSH, CDR2 LQKENI. The CDR3 DNA reads as TGTGCCAGCTCCCTACAGAAAGAGACCCAGTACTTC. Encoded protein: CASSLQKETQYF.

This clonotype showed up many times. This chain links TRBV25-1 with TRBJ2-4; D possibly corresponds to TRBD1 (5 bases). The ends were cut back, 2 bases at V and 3 bases at J, with 14 bases in the middle. This CDR3 comprises 16 residues. CDR1 and CDR2 (germline): MGHDK, SYGVNS. The CDR3 nucleotides are TGTGCCAGCAGTGAAGTATGGGGCTTCGACAAAAACATTCAGTACTTC. Protein: CASSEVWGFDKNIQYF.

This chain joins TRBV5-1 and TRBJ1-1, with a tentative D call TRBD1 (6 bases). V gave up 4 bases and J gave up 4 bases, with 8 bases separating them. The CDR3 covers 12 residues. The V gene's germline CDR1 is SGHRS and CDR2 YFSETQ. The CDR3 DNA sequence: TGCGCCAGCAGCAGGGGGAGCACTGAAGCTTTCTTT. Translating it yields CASSRGSTEAFF.

There are a few counts of this clonotype. The chain combines TRBV29-1 with TRBJ2-3; D may be TRBD1 (6 bases). The CDR3 length is 12 residues. The germline V gene encodes CDR1 SQVTM and CDR2 ANQGSEA. Trimming stripped 5 bases from V and 6 bases from J, with 12 bases between. The CDR3 here is CSVSRTADTQYF. For the CDR3, the DNA is TGCAGCGTTTCACGGACAGCTGATACGCAGTATTTT.

This clonotype was seen only a few times. V is TRBV7-9 and J is TRBJ2-7, with TRBD1 matching over 7 bases. Germline CDR1 and CDR2: SEHNR and FQNEAQ (reference sequence). The CDR3 has 14 residues. V shed 2 bases, J shed 3 bases, and the junction held 4 bases outside the gene matches. CDR3 coding DNA: TGTGCCAGCAGCTTAAGGGACAGAGACTACGAGCAGTACTTC. Translating it yields CASSLRDRDYEQYF.

This clonotype was counted a few times. Given a much more abundant clone one base away, this may be a read error. This sequence joins TRBV9 and TRBJ1-2; D is unclear. Germline CDR1 and CDR2: SGDLS and YYNGEE. The CDR3 has 13 amino acids. The DNA for the CDR3 is TGTGCCAGCAGCGTAGATTTGAATTATGGCTACGCCTTC. Its translation: CASSVDLNYGYAF.

V and J are TRBV18 and TRBJ2-7; D may be TRBD1 (5 bases). CDR1 KGHSH and CDR2 LQKENI come from the germline V gene. The CDR3 is made up of 15 amino acids. The germline V and J ends were trimmed by 0 bases and 5 bases, with 14 bases remaining between them. The CDR3: CASSPPANRGHEQYF. CDR3 DNA: TGTGCCAGCTCACCACCGGCAAATAGGGGCCACGAGCAGTACTTC.